Included here is one T cell receptor beta chain sequence, with context. Sequenced by immunoSEQ multiplex PCR; TCRdb stores in-frame clones only, minus some. The table lists around 250,000 clones, roughly 85% of them singletons. The CDR3 is made up of 16 amino acids. CDR1 LNHDA and CDR2 SQIVND come from the germline V gene (reference sequence). V was clipped by 7 bases and J by 0 bases; unmatched bases: 9. The data stem from a study of Ad26.COV2.S vaccination and SARS-CoV-2 variants. Treatment specified: around 19 received Ad26.COV2.S at low or high dose, single or two shots; a few received placebo; per-sample allocation not given. The investigators took samples on day 63 after the first vaccine or placebo injection.

The rearrangement uses TRBV19 and TRBJ2-3; 8 bases map to TRBD2. The sequencing here drew on peripheral blood, taken in a trial of Ad26.COV2.S vaccine versus placebo. The clonotype originates from a person between 18 and 59 years old who received the Ad26.COV2.S COVID-19 vaccine or a placebo. In DNA, the CDR3 is TGTGCCAGTACCACCAGCGGGGGAACCAGCACAGATACGCAGTATTTT. Encoded protein: CASTTSGGTSTDTQYF.